These 11 T cell receptor beta chains originate from one sample sequenced in a study of blood T cells in healthy people across ages. Through a sample-barcoded 5' primer and a J-beta primer mix, a second PCR was run for about 7 to 12 cycles. TCRdb re-derived calls from the 5' RACE reads in MiXCR, one entry per CDR3 protein. The sample records roughly 1,500,000 distinct CDR3 sequences, 42% being singletons. The sequenced material came from blood. These receptors were taken from a woman aged 18 to 35 in good health.

As regards this clonotype: The junction departs from germline at one end; a sequencing error may be responsible. The chain uses TRBV7-2 and TRBJ2-3, with TRBD2 matching 7 bases. The CDR3 covers 13 residues. The germline gives CDR1 SGHTA, CDR2 FQGNSA. The CDR3 DNA reads TGTGCCGGCAGCCCGCAATCTAGCGGAGCCCGGTATTTT. Its protein product is CAGSPQSSGARYF.

V usage is TRBV20-1 and J usage is TRBJ1-2; 9 bases match TRBD1. CDR3 length: 15 amino acids. CDR1 and CDR2 from the germline V gene are DFQATT and SNEGSKA (reference sequence). V lost 3 bases to trimming and J lost 2 bases; unmatched junction nucleotides: 7. CDR3 residues: CSARGQGSDNYGYTF. As DNA, the CDR3 is TGCAGTGCTAGGGGACAGGGATCTGACAACTATGGCTACACCTTC.

This clonotype turned up a few times. The J gene is TRBJ2-5, the V gene TRBV6-2 or TRBV6-3, with TRBD2 matching 10 bases. Per germline, CDR1 MNHEY and CDR2 SVGEGT. J gave up 0 bases and V 3 bases, and 7 bases lay outside the gene matches. This CDR3 has 17 residues. The CDR3 nucleotides are TGTGCCAGCAGTTATTATCCTAGCGGGAGCAACCAAGAGACCCAGTACTTC. Its translation: CASSYYPSGSNQETQYF.

This clonotype was seen more than once but under ten times. The rearrangement links TRBV9 to TRBJ2-5, with 8 bases matching TRBD2. The trim removed 3 bases at V and 11 bases at J, leaving 15 bases unmatched. CDR1 is SGDLS and CDR2 is YYNGEE in the germline V gene. This CDR3 has 15 amino acids. The DNA for the CDR3 is TGTGCCAGCAGCGCGGGGGGGGCGCAGGACAATGAGCAGTACTTC. The encoded protein is CASSAGGAQDNEQYF.

This clonotype came up once. The rearrangement links TRBV5-4 to TRBJ2-5; no reliable D call. CDR3 length: 14 amino acids. Germline CDR1 reads SGHNT; CDR2 reads YYREEE (reference sequence). V lost 1 base, J lost 1 base, and 8 bases lay in between. CDR3 sequence (DNA): TGTGCCAGCAGCTTGCAGGACCTCCAAGAGACCCAGTACTTC. As protein: CASSLQDLQETQYF.

This clonotype turned up a few times. The genes are TRBV7-2 and TRBJ2-5, with D perhaps TRBD1 or TRBD2 (5 bases each). V was cut by 5 bases and J by 7 bases, with 17 bases left in between. Per the germline V gene, CDR1 is SGHTA and CDR2 is FQGNSA. This CDR3 contains 14 residues. CDR3 bases: TGTGCCAGCAGCGCCCCCCGGGGCTTGGGGACCCAGTACTTC. This codes for CASSAPRGLGTQYF.

Many counts were recorded for this clonotype. V and J are TRBV5-1 and TRBJ2-7; 13 bases match TRBD2. The CDR3 extends over 15 amino acids. Germline V gene sequence: CDR1 SGHRS, CDR2 YFSETQ. V lost 3 bases to trimming and J lost 2 bases; unmatched junction nucleotides: 2. CDR3 DNA: TGCGCCAGCAGCTCGGGACTAGCGGGACCCTACGAGCAGTACTTC. This translates into CASSSGLAGPYEQYF.

The chain has TRBV5-1 and TRBJ2-3, with 9 bases identical to TRBD2. The trim removed 2 bases at V and 4 bases at J, leaving 20 bases unmatched. From germline, CDR1 is SGHRS and CDR2 YFSETQ. The CDR3 contains 20 residues. In DNA form, the CDR3 reads TGCGCCAGCAGCTTTGAGTGGAAATTTTTTGGCGGGGGGGATTCAGATACGCAGTATTTT. Protein sequence: CASSFEWKFFGGGDSDTQYF.

This sequence joins TRBV30 and TRBJ2-3, with no clear D. The V end lost 4 bases, the J end lost 4 bases, and 12 bases lay between the germline ends. CDR1 GTSNPN and CDR2 SVGIG come from the germline V gene (reference sequence). The CDR3 is 13 amino acids. The CDR3 DNA is TGTGCCTGGACCCTTCTAGACTCAGATACGCAGTATTTT. This codes for CAWTLLDSDTQYF.

This rearrangement joins TRBV29-1 to TRBJ2-4, with D tentatively TRBD2 (6 bases). Trimming cost V 8 bases and J 14 bases, with 16 bases left between them. Germline V CDR1 and CDR2: SQVTM, ANQGSEA. The CDR3 totals 10 residues. CDR3 bases: TGCAGCCCCCTCGGGGGTTTGAAGTACTTC. Translated, it gives CSPLGGLKYF.

J is TRBJ1-1 and V is TRBV18, with D tentatively TRBD1 (5 bases). Germline V gene data show CDR1 as KGHSH and CDR2 as LQKENI. The CDR3 totals 15 residues. V lost 0 bases to trimming and J lost 3 bases, with 11 bases between them. CDR3 coding DNA: TGTGCCAGCTCACCACCGTGGGGGAGCGACACTGAAGCTTTCTTT. Translated: CASSPPWGSDTEAFF.